The T cell receptor (beta chain) described here comes from a study of cytomegalovirus exposure and HLA in healthy donors. Points from the study as a whole: Cytomegalovirus status was reportedly diagnosed by the classifier with high sensitivity and specificity. As confirmed in vitro, a few CMV-associated chains were specific for CMV antigens. The tendency of first-cohort TCR clusters to co-occur in the 130 or so validation repertoires was identified by a subsequent analysis.

The donors were part of the approximately 120-subject validation cohort, which stood apart from the roughly 700-subject first cohort. Comment on this clone: Its antigen is still unknown.

Libraries were prepared by immunoSEQ multiplex PCR; TCRdb keeps only in-frame clonotypes and omits some of them. The table includes over 150,000 clones, approximately 86% detected once. This sequence originates from a man younger than 35 in good health and CMV-seropositive. Sequenced sample: PBMCs.

The chain's CDR3 is CASSLSGDRDEKLFF. The CDR3 DNA follows: TGTGCCAGCAGTCTATCGGGTGACAGGGACGAAAAACTGTTTTTT. This sequence joins TRBV7-8 and TRBJ1-4; TRBD1 aligns across 7 bases. V lost 6 bases to trimming and J lost 8 bases; unmatched junction nucleotides: 12. This CDR3 has 15 amino acids. CDR1 is SGHVS, CDR2 FQNEAQ, per germline.